The following is a TCR beta chain sequence with its context. This clone counts as medium-sized (0.01 to 0.1%). Its antigen target is currently unknown. Base qualities are not at hand, and no much larger clone is one base apart. The immunoSEQ Assay was used to sequence TCR beta CDR3 regions from DNA. Concerning the study's data processing: To compute T cell density, TCR beta template counts were normalized to usable DNA, which was estimated by amplifying housekeeping genes. The preseqR package was used to estimate richness by extrapolating to 400,000 templates for PBMC samples and to 120,000 templates for tissue samples. Clonality was defined as one minus Pielou's evenness. To identify tissue-enriched TCRs, differential abundance testing was run on productive amino-acid clonotypes with a minimum total count of 5 and an alpha of 0.1. The Jaccard Index and the Morisita Overlap Index were used to quantify repertoire overlap between compartments. TCR beta CDR3s were clustered by GLIPH together with public tetramer-defined viral CDR3s, and at least three viral sequences plus V-gene enrichment were required for viral motifs. TCRdb obtained this table from immuneACCESS and retained in-frame rearrangements with V and J assigned. These tables miss some clones; where compared with another copy, unresolved V genes account for less than half of the shortfall, and the remainder is unexplained. D and trimming were read from the DNA, whereas the V and J calls and clone size are those reported in that table. The sample table contains under 3,000 clones; only one count was recorded for 22% of them. The ten largest clones take up 17% of the sample.

This sample is part of a study of T cells in localized non-small cell lung cancer (TCRdb year 2020). Concerning the study at large: T cell repertoires of fewer than 250 early-stage NSCLC patients were analyzed, with tumors being compared against uninvolved tumor-adjacent lungs. All 250 or so NSCLC patients in the cohort were treatment-naive and had localized lung tumors that were resected. A mean age of roughly 64 years was recorded for the NSCLC patients, of whom roughly 130 were male and some 100 were female. Paper-wide results and their limitations: Higher blood T cell density associated with longer overall survival, while higher adjacent-lung clonality associated with shorter survival. A median of approximately 62 of the top 100 tumor clones turned up in the paired uninvolved adjacent lung, and approximately 30 of those clones also ranked among the top 100 of that same adjacent lung. Because multi-region tumor sequencing was not done, intratumor heterogeneity could not be ruled out. Uninvolved tumor-adjacent lung showed the highest T cell clonality, higher than tumor, which suggests more focused antigenic responses in the uninvolved tumor-adjacent lung. Because of the exploratory design, TCR variables were selected using unadjusted p-values without false-discovery rate correction.

At diagnosis, tumor, uninvolved tumor-adjacent lung and peripheral blood were collected and then preserved as a mix of FFPE and fresh-frozen material. Its CDR3 holds 16 amino acids, cysteine through phenylalanine. Only the CDR3 DNA is retained, 48 bases long and in frame from the first base. V loses 4 bases at its end and J loses 10 bases; junction bases beyond the gene matches: 14. Based on the germline V gene, the CDR1 and CDR2 sequences are SGDLS and YYNGEE. The source is a woman between 40 and 69 years old with stage I lung adenocarcinoma. The input for sequencing was lung tumor tissue, taken before any cancer treatment. Recombination joined TRBV9 with TRBJ2-1; 10 middle bases align to TRBD1. The CDR3 region has the sequence CASSFSGTGVFDEQFF. The base sequence is TGTGCCAGCAGCTTCTCCGGGACAGGGGTATTCGACGAGCAGTTCTTC.